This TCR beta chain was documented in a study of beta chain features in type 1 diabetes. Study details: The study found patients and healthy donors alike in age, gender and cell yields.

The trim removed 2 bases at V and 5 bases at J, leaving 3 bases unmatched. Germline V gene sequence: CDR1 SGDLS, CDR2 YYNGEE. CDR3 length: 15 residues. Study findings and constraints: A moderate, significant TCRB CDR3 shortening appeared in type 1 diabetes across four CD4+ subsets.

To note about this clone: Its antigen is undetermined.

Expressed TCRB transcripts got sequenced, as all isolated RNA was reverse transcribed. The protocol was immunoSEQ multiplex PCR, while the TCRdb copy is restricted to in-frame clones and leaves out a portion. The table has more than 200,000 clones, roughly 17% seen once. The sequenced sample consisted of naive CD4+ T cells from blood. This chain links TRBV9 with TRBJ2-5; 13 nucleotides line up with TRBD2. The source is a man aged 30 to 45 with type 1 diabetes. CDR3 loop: CASSVGLAGAETQYF. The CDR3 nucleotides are TGTGCCAGCAGCGTTGGACTAGCGGGAGCGGAGACCCAGTACTTC.